These T cell receptor beta chains were read from a single sample in a study of Tregs in tolerant kidney transplant recipients. Produced via immunoSEQ multiplex PCR; TCRdb's table is partial and in-frame only. Of tens of thousands of clones listed, roughly nine tenths are singletons. The sequencing here drew on CD4+ T cells from blood (PBMCs), taken 24 months after the transplant. Receptors were obtained from a human patient who received a combined kidney and bone marrow transplant. Some T cells may have originated in the graft donor. CDR3s include the opening cysteine and the closing phenylalanine or tryptophan. The D gene is left open where the match is weak. Only part of the rows carry a size: once, few, many, or a class if the clone is expanded.

CASSQDAASGVSDEQYF TGTGCCAGCAGCCAAGATGCTGCTAGCGGGGTCTCGGACGAGCAGTACTTC TRBV4-2 TRBD2 TRBJ2-7 NA
CASSSGLALYEQYF TGTGCCAGCAGCTCAGGACTAGCCTTGTACGAGCAGTACTTC TRBV11-2 TRBD2 TRBJ2-7 NA
CASSLVGAGGYNEQYF TGTGCCAGCAGCTTAGTTGGAGCGGGGGGGTACAACGAGCAGTACTTC TRBV7-2 TRBD2 TRBJ2-7 NA
CASRQTGGNSPLHF TGTGCCAGCAGGCAGACAGGGGGTAATTCCCCCCTCCACTTT TRBV11-2 TRBD1 TRBJ1-6 NA
CASRSPGGGDGYTF TGTGCCAGCAGGTCCCCCGGGGGAGGGGATGGCTACACCTTC TRBV6-9 NA TRBJ1-2 NA
CASSQGGQGARYEQYF TGCGCCAGCAGCCAAGGGGGACAGGGGGCCCGCTACGAGCAGTACTTC TRBV4-1 TRBD1 TRBJ2-7 NA
CATMGAGADTQYF TGTGCCACCATGGGAGCTGGGGCAGATACGCAGTATTTT TRBV10-3 NA TRBJ2-3 NA
CASSQGTVNEQFF TGTGCCAGCAGCCAAGGGACAGTCAATGAGCAGTTCTTC TRBV7-3 TRBD1 TRBJ2-1 NA
CASSQDLLTSYEQYF TGCGCCAGCAGCCAAGATTTGCTAACCTCCTACGAGCAGTACTTC TRBV4-1 NA TRBJ2-7 NA
CASSFTTLRGEKLFF TGCGCCAGCAGCTTCACAACCCTTCGGGGAGAAAAACTGTTTTTT TRBV5-1 NA TRBJ1-4 NA
CSVATSGRGNEQFF TGCAGCGTCGCAACTAGCGGGAGGGGAAATGAGCAGTTCTTC TRBV29-1 TRBD2 TRBJ2-1 NA
CASSPDRLNQPQHF TGTGCCAGCAGTCCCGACAGACTGAATCAGCCCCAGCATTTT TRBV6-1 NA TRBJ1-5 NA
CASSYEVNYYGYTF TGTGCCAGCAGTTACGAGGTGAACTACTATGGCTACACCTTC TRBV6-6 NA TRBJ1-2 NA
CAWSVTGAGNQPQHF TGTGCCTGGAGTGTCACAGGGGCGGGCAATCAGCCCCAGCATTTT TRBV30 TRBD1 TRBJ1-5 NA
CASSQPENRGSLRNTEAFF TGTGCCAGCAGCCAACCAGAAAACAGGGGGTCTTTAAGGAACACTGAAGCTTTCTTT TRBV7-2 TRBD1 TRBJ1-1 NA
CASSQDRMQEAFF TGCGCCAGCAGCCAAGATCGAATGCAGGAAGCTTTCTTT TRBV4-3 NA TRBJ1-1 NA
CASSLGVRSPLHF TGTGCCAGCAGCTTAGGCGTACGCTCACCCCTCCACTTT TRBV7-9 NA TRBJ1-6 NA
CASSQDIGGGHLGGETQYF TGCGCCAGCAGCCAAGATATTGGCGGGGGCCACCTTGGTGGAGAGACCCAGTACTTC TRBV4-3 NA TRBJ2-5 NA
CASSIWTVNNSPLHF TGTGCCAGTAGTATATGGACAGTTAATAATTCCCCCCTCCACTTT TRBV19 NA TRBJ1-6 NA
CAGGTGSAYYGYTF TGTGCCGGTGGTACAGGCTCCGCATATTATGGCTACACCTTC TRBV6-1 NA TRBJ1-2 once
CASSQAHRNYEQYF TGTGCCAGCAGCCAAGCACACAGGAATTACGAGCAGTACTTC TRBV4-2 NA TRBJ2-7 NA
CASSPVSFYGYTF TGTGCCAGCAGCCCGGTTTCCTTCTATGGCTACACCTTC TRBV27 NA TRBJ1-2 NA
CASSILGSPSGRDNEQFF TGTGCCAGTAGTATCTTGGGGAGTCCTAGCGGGAGGGACAATGAGCAGTTCTTC TRBV19 TRBD2 TRBJ2-1 NA
CAWTGGTGGYEQYF TGTGCCTGGACCGGGGGGACAGGGGGCTACGAGCAGTACTTC TRBV30 TRBD1 TRBJ2-7 NA
CASSQDLRGFYGYTF TGCGCCAGCAGCCAAGATCTTAGGGGCTTCTATGGCTACACCTTC TRBV4-3 NA TRBJ1-2 once
CASRASGMLDTQYF TGTGCCAGCCGGGCTAGCGGTATGCTGGATACGCAGTATTTT TRBV28 TRBD2 TRBJ2-3 NA
CASSQDRSGRGADTQYF TGCGCCAGCAGCCAAGATAGGAGCGGGAGGGGGGCAGATACGCAGTATTTT TRBV4-3 TRBD2 TRBJ2-3 NA
CASSQELAELFISSYNEQFF TGTGCCAGCAGCCAAGAACTAGCGGAACTATTCATCAGCTCCTACAATGAGCAGTTCTTC TRBV4-2 TRBD2 TRBJ2-1 NA
CASSLAGAGGYNEQFF TGTGCCAGCAGCTTAGCTGGAGCGGGGGGCTACAATGAGCAGTTCTTC TRBV7-6 TRBD2 TRBJ2-1 NA
CASSQGTGKSGANVLTF TGTGCCAGCAGCCAAGGGACAGGGAAGTCTGGGGCCAACGTCCTGACTTTC TRBV4-2 TRBD1 TRBJ2-6 NA
CAISVRPGLSYEQYF TGTGCCATCAGTGTTAGGCCAGGGCTATCCTACGAGCAGTACTTC TRBV10-3 NA TRBJ2-7 NA
CASSLVQGTGANVLTF TGTGCCAGCAGCTTGGTTCAGGGTACTGGGGCCAACGTCCTGACTTTC TRBV7-9 NA TRBJ2-6 NA
CATSRVLAGSADTQYF TGTGCCACCAGCAGAGTATTGGCAGGGTCAGCAGATACGCAGTATTTT TRBV15 NA TRBJ2-3 NA
CASTSRGGRGTEAFF TGTGCCAGCACTTCTCGGGGCGGGAGAGGCACTGAAGCTTTCTTT TRBV5-5 NA TRBJ1-1 NA
CASRKDRDNSPLHF TGCGCCAGCAGGAAAGACAGGGATAATTCCCCCCTCCACTTT TRBV5-1 TRBD1 TRBJ1-6 NA
CASSQVRQDGYGYTF TGTGCCAGCAGCCAAGTTCGACAGGACGGATATGGCTACACCTTC TRBV14 NA TRBJ1-2 NA
CASSQSGTIGDGELFF TGTGCCAGCAGCCAATCCGGGACTATAGGTGACGGGGAGCTGTTTTTT TRBV4-2 TRBD2 TRBJ2-2 NA
CASSVWGGAVTEAFF TGTGCCAGCAGTGTGTGGGGGGGCGCGGTCACTGAAGCTTTCTTT TRBV25-1 NA TRBJ1-1 NA
CASSSDSGRGETQYF TGTGCCAGCAGTTCCGATTCAGGGCGAGGAGAGACCCAGTACTTC TRBV28 NA TRBJ2-5 NA
CASSPGHARPTEAFF TGTGCCAGCAGCCCGGGACACGCTCGACCCACTGAAGCTTTCTTT TRBV16 NA TRBJ1-1 NA
CASSQDRVSNQPQHF TGCGCCAGCAGCCAAGATCGGGTATCCAATCAGCCCCAGCATTTT TRBV4-3 NA TRBJ1-5 NA
CASSLYWRRRYEQYF TGTGCCAGCAGTTTATATTGGCGGCGGAGGTACGAGCAGTACTTC TRBV28 NA TRBJ2-7 NA
CASSEVLAGGLGYQETQYF TGTGCCAGCAGTGAAGTACTAGCGGGAGGCTTGGGGTACCAAGAGACCCAGTACTTC TRBV2 TRBD2 TRBJ2-5 NA
CASSRPDRERGYTF TGTGCCAGCAGCCGTCCTGACAGGGAACGAGGCTACACCTTC TRBV4-2 TRBD1 TRBJ1-2 NA
CASSQRGTGVTYGYTF TGTGCCAGCAGCCAGAGAGGGACAGGGGTGACCTATGGCTACACCTTC TRBV9 TRBD1 TRBJ1-2 NA
CAISESIDSQETQYF TGTGCCATCAGTGAGTCGATTGACAGCCAAGAGACCCAGTACTTC TRBV10-3 NA TRBJ2-5 NA